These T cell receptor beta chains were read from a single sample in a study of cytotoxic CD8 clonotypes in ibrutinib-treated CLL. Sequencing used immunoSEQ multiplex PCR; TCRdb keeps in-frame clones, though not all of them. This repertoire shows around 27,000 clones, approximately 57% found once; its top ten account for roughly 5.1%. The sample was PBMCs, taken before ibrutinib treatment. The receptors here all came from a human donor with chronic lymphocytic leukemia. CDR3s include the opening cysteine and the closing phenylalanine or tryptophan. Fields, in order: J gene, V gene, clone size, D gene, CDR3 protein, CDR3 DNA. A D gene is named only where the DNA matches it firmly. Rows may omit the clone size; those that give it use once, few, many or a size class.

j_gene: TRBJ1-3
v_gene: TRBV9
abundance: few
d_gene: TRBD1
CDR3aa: CASSRNRGHGNTIYF
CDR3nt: TGTGCCAGCAGTCGGAACAGGGGGCATGGAAACACCATATATTTT

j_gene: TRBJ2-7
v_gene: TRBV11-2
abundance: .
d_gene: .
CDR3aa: CASSPTTGGAKSYEQYF
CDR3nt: TGTGCCAGCAGCCCCACGACTGGAGGGGCAAAGTCCTACGAGCAGTACTTC

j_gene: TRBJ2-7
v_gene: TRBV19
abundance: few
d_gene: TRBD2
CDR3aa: CASSPGTSGFYEQYF
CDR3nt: TGTGCCAGTAGTCCCGGGACTAGCGGGTTTTACGAGCAGTACTTC

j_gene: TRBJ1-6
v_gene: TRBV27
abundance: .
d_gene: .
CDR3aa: CASRPGGINNSPLHF
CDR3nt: TGTGCCAGCAGACCCGGAGGGATTAATAATTCACCCCTCCACTTT

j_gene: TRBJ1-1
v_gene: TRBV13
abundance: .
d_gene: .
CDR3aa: CASSFLRPPQGLIEAFF
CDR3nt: TGTGCCAGCAGCTTCTTACGACCCCCTCAGGGCTTGATTGAAGCTTTCTTT

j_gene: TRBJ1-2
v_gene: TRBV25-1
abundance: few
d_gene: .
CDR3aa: CASSDPIGGYTF
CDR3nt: TGTGCCAGCAGTGACCCAATCGGGGGCTACACCTTC

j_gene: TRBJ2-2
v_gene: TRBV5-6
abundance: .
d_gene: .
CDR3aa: CASSQGFLSNGELFF
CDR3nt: TGTGCCAGCAGCCAGGGGTTCCTCTCTAACGGGGAGCTGTTTTTT

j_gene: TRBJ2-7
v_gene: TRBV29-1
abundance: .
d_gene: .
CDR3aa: CSVVLGTYEQYF
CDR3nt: TGCAGCGTGGTTCTCGGGACTTACGAGCAGTACTTC

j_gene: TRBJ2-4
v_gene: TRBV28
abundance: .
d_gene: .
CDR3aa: CASSFWDHPLTKNIQYF
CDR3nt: TGTGCCAGCAGTTTCTGGGACCACCCCTTAACCAAAAACATTCAGTACTTC

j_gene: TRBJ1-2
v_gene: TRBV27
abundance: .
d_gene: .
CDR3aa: CASSLSTSSSNYGYTF
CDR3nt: TGTGCCAGCAGTTTATCGACCAGTTCCTCTAACTATGGCTACACCTTC

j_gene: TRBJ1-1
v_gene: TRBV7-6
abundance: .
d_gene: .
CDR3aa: CASSSRGGLNTEAFF
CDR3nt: TGTGCCAGCAGCTCAAGGGGGGGCCTGAACACTGAAGCTTTCTTT